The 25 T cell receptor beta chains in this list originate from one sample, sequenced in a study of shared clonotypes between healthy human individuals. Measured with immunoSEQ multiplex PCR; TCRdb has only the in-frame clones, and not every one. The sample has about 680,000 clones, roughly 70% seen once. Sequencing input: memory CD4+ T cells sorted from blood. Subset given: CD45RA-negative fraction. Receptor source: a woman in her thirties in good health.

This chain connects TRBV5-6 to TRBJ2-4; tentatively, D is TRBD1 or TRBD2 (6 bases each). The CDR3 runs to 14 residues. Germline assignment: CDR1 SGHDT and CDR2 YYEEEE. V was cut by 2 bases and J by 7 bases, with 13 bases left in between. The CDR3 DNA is TGTGCCAGCAGCTTTAGCGGACAGCGGAACATTCAGTACTTC. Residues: CASSFSGQRNIQYF.

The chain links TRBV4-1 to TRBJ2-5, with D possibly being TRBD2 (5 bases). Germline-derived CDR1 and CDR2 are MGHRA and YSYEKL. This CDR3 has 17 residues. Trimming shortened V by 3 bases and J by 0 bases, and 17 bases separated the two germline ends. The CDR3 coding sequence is TGCGCCAGCAGCCAGACTGAGACTGGGCGGGACCAAGAGACCCAGTACTTC. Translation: CASSQTETGRDQETQYF.

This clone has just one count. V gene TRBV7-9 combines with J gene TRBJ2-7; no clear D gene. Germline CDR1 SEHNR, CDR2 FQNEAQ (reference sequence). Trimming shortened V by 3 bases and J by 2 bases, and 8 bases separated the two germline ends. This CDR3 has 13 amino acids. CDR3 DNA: TGTGCCAGCAGCTTGCAAAGTCCCTACGAGCAGTACTTC. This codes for CASSLQSPYEQYF.

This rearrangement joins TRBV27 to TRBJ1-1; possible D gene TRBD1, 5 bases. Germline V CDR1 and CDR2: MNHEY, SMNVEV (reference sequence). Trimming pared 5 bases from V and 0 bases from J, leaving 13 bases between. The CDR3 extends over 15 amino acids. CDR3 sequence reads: CASSTTGALNTEAFF. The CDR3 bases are TGTGCCAGCAGTACGACCGGGGCGCTGAACACTGAAGCTTTCTTT.

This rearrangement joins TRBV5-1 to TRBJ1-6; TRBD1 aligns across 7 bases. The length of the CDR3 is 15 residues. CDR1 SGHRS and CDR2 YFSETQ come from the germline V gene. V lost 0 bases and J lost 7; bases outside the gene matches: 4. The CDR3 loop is CASSLDDRDNSPLHF. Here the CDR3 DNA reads TGCGCCAGCAGCTTGGATGACAGGGACAATTCACCCCTCCACTTT.

The CDR3 coding sequence is TGTGCCAGCAGTTTAATCGGTAACGAAGTCGGACGACCCTTTTACGAGCAGTACTTC. Translating gives CASSLIGNEVGRPFYEQYF. The chain employs TRBV27 and TRBJ2-7; D is unclear. Trimming left V 2 bases short and J 4 bases short, with 27 bases between. The CDR3 extends over 19 amino acids. Looked up from germline, CDR1 is MNHEY and CDR2 is SMNVEV (reference sequence).

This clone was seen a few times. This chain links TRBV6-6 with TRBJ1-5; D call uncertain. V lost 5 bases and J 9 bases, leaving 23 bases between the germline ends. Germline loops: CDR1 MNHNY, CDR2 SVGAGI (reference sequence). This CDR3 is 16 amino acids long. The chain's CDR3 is CASSQSVVATKGPQHF. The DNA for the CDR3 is TGTGCCAGCAGTCAGAGCGTTGTAGCCACCAAAGGGCCCCAGCATTTT.

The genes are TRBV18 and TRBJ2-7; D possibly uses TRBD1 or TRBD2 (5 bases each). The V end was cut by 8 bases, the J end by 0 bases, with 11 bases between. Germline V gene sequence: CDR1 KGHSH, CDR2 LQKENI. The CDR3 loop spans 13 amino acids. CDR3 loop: CASALGDSYEQYF. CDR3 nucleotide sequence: TGTGCCAGCGCCTTGGGGGACTCCTACGAGCAGTACTTC.

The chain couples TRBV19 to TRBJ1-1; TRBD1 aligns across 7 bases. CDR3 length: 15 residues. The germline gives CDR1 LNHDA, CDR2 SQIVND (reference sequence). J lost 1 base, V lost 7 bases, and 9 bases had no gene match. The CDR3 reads CASTLTRTGNTEAFF. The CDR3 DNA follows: TGTGCCAGTACCCTGACTAGGACAGGGAACACTGAAGCTTTCTTT.

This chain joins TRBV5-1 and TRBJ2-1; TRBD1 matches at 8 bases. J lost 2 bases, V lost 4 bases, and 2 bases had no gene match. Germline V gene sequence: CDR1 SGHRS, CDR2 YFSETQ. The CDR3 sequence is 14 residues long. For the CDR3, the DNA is TGCGCCAGCAGCCGGGACAGGACCTACAATGAGCAGTTCTTC. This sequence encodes CASSRDRTYNEQFF.

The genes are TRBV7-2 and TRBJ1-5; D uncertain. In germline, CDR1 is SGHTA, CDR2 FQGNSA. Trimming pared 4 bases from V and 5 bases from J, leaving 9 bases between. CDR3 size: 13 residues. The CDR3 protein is CASSSGRDQPQHF. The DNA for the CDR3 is TGTGCCAGCAGCTCAGGACGAGATCAGCCCCAGCATTTT.

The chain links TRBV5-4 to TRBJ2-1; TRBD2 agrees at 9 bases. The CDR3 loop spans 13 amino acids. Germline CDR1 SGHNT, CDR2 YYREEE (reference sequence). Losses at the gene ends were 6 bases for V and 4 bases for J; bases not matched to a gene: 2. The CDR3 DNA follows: TGTGCCAGCAAGCGGGAGGAGTACAATGAGCAGTTCTTC. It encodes CASKREEYNEQFF.

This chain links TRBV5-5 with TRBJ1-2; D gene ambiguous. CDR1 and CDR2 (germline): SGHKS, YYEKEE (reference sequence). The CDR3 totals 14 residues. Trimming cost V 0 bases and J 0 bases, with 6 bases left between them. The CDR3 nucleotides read TGTGCCAGCAGCTTGGTTGTAGCTAACTATGGCTACACCTTC. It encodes CASSLVVANYGYTF.

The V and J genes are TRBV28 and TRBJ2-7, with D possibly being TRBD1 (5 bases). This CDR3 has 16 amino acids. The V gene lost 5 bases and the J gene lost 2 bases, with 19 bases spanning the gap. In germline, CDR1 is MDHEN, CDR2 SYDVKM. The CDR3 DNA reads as TGTGCCAGCAGTCCCCCCCAGGGCGTTAAGACCTACGAGCAGTACTTC. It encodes CASSPPQGVKTYEQYF. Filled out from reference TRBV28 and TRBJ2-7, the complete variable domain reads DVKVTQSSRYLVKRTGEKVFLECVQDMDHENMFWYRQDPGLGLRLIYFSYDVKMKEKGDIPEGYSVSREKKERFSLILESASTNQTSMYLCASSPPQGVKTYEQYFGPGTRLTVT.

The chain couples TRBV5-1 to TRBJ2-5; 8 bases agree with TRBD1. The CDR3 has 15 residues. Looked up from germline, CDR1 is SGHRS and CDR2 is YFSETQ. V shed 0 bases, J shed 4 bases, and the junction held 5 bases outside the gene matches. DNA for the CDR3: TGCGCCAGCAGCTTGGTTCCAGGGGGCACAGAGACCCAGTACTTC. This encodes CASSLVPGGTETQYF.

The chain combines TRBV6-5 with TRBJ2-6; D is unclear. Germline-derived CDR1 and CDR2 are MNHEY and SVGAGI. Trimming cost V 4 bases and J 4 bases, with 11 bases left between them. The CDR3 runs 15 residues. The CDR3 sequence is CASSSPDAGANVLTF. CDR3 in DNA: TGTGCCAGCAGTTCCCCCGATGCCGGGGCCAACGTCCTGACTTTC.

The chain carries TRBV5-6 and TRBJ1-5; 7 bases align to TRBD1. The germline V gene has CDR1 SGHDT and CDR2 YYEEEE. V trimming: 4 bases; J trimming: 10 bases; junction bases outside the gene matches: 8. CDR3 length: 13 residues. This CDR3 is CASSLDRVSPQHF. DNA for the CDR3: TGTGCCAGCAGCCTCGACAGGGTATCCCCCCAGCATTTT.

CDR3 sequence: CASSLKSSGISGLFF. Here the CDR3 DNA reads TGTGCCAGCAGCTTGAAGTCTAGCGGGATTTCAGGGCTGTTTTTT. V and J are TRBV5-6 and TRBJ2-2, with 9 positions matching TRBD2. The CDR3 covers 15 residues. Germline CDR1 SGHDT, CDR2 YYEEEE. After removal of 1 base from V and 13 bases from J, the junction contained 11 bases not matched to a gene.

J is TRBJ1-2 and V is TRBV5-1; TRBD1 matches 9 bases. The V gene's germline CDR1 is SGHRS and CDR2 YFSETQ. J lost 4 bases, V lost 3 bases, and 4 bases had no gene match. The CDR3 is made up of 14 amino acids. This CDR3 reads CASSSGTGTYGYTF. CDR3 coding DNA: TGCGCCAGCAGCTCGGGGACAGGGACCTATGGCTACACCTTC.

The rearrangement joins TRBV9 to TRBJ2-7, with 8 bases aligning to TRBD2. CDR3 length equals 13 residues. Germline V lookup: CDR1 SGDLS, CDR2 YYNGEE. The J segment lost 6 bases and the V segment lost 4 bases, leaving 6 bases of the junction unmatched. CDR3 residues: CASSSAGGAEQYF. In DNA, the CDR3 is TGTGCCAGCAGCTCCGCGGGAGGCGCCGAGCAGTACTTC.

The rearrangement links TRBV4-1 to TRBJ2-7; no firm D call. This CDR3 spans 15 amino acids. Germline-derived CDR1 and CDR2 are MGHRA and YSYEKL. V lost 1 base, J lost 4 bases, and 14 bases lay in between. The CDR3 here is CASSQGSETRYEQYF. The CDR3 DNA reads TGCGCCAGCAGCCAAGGAAGTGAGACCCGGTACGAGCAGTACTTC.

In DNA form, the CDR3 reads TGTGCCAGCAACCTAGGGGGATCTGAGACCCAGTACTTC. Amino acid sequence: CASNLGGSETQYF. The chain combines TRBV9 with TRBJ2-5; perhaps TRBD1 as D (6 bases). Trimming shortened V by 6 bases and J by 5 bases, and 14 bases separated the two germline ends. Per the germline V gene, CDR1 is SGDLS and CDR2 is YYNGEE. This CDR3 has 13 residues.

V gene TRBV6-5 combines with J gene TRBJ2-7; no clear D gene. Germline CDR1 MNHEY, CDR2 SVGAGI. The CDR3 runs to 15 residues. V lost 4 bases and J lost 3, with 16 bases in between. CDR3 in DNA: TGTGCCAGCAGTTCTAGGCCCGAGTGGGACTACGAGCAGTACTTC. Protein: CASSSRPEWDYEQYF.

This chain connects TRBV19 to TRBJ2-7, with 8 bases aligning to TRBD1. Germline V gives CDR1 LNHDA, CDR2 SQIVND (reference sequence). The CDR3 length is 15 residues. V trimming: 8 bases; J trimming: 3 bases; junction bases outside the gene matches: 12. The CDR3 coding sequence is TGTGCCAGTTCCACGTCCGGGACAGGCATCTACGAGCAGTACTTC. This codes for CASSTSGTGIYEQYF.

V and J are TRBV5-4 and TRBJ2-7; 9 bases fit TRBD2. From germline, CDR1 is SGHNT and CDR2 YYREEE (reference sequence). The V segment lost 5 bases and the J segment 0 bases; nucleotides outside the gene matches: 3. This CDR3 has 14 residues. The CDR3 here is CASRVAGDSYEQYF. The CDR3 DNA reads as TGTGCCAGCAGGGTAGCGGGAGACTCCTACGAGCAGTACTTC.